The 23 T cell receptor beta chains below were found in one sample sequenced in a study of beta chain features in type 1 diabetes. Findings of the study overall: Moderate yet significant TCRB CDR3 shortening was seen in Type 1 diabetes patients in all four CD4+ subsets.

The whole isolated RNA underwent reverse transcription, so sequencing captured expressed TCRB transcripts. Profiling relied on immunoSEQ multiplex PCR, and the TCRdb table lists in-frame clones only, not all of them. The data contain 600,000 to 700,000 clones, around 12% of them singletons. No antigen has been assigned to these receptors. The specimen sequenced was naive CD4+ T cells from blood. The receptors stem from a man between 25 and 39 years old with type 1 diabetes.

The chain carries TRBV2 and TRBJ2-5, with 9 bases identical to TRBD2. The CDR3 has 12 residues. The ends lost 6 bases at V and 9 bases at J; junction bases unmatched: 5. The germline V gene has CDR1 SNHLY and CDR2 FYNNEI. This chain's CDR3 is CASSGTSRAQYF. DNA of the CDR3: TGTGCCAGCAGCGGGACTAGCCGGGCCCAGTACTTC.

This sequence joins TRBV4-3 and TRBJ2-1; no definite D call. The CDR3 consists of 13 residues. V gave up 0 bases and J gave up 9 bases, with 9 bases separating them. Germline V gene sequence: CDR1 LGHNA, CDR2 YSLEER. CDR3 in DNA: TGCGCCAGCAGCCAAGAGATATCGGGTGAGCAGTTCTTC. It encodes CASSQEISGEQFF.

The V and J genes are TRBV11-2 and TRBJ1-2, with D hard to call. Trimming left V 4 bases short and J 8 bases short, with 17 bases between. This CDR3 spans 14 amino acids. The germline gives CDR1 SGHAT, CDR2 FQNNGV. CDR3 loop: CASSSFDTISGYTF. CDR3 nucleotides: TGTGCCAGCAGCTCATTTGACACAATCAGCGGCTACACCTTC.

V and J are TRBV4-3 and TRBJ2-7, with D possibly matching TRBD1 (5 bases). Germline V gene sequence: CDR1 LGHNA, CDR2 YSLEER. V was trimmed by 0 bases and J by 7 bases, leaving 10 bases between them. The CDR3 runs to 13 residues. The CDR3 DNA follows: TGCGCCAGCAGCCAAGATAGGGGCGCGGAGCAGTACTTC. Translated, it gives CASSQDRGAEQYF.

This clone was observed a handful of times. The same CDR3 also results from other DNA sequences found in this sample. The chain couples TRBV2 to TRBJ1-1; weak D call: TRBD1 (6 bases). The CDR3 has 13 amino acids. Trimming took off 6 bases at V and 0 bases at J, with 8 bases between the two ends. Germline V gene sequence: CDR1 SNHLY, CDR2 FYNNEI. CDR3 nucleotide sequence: TGTGCCAGCAGCGACAGGCTGAACACTGAAGCTTTCTTT. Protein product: CASSDRLNTEAFF.

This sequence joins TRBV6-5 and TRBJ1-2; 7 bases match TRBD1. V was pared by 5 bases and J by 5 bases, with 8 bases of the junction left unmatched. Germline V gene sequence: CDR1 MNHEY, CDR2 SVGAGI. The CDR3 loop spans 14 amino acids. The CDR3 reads CASSRDSGGYGYTF. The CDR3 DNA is TGTGCCAGCAGTCGGGACAGTGGAGGGTATGGCTACACCTTC.

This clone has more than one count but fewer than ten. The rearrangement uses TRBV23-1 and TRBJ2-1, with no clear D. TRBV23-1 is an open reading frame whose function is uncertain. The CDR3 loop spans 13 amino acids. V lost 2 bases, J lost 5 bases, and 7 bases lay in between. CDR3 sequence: CASSQPPDNEQFF. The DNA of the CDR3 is TGCGCCAGCAGTCAACCCCCCGACAATGAGCAGTTCTTC.

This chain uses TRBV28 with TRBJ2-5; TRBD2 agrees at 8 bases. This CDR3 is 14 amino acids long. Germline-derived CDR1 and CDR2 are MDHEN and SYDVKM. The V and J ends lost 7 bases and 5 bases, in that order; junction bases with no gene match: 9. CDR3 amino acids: CASTGTGGTETQYF. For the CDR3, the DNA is TGTGCCAGCACCGGGACGGGAGGGACCGAGACCCAGTACTTC.

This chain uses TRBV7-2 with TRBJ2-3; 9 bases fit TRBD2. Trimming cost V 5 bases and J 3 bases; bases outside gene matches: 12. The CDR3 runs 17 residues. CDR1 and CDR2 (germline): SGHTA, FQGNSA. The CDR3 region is CASSPRMAGGKTDTQYF. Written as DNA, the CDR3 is TGTGCCAGCAGCCCCCGGATGGCGGGGGGGAAAACAGATACGCAGTATTTT.

CDR3 DNA sequence: TGTGCCAGCAGCTCGGGGTCCAAAAACATTCAGTACTTC. Its translation: CASSSGSKNIQYF. The chain joins TRBV7-2 to TRBJ2-4; possible D gene TRBD2, 5 bases. Germline CDR1 SGHTA, CDR2 FQGNSA. The V end lost 4 bases, the J end lost 2 bases, and 6 bases lay between the germline ends. The CDR3 consists of 13 residues.

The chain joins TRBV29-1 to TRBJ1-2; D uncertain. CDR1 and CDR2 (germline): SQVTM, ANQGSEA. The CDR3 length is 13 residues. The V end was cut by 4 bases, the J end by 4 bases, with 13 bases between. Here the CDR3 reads CSVGGQYGYGYTF. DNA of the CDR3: TGCAGCGTTGGCGGGCAATATGGCTATGGCTACACCTTC.

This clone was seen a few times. CDR3 loop: CASSQAPINQPQHF. CDR3 nucleotides: TGCGCCAGCAGCCAAGCTCCAATTAATCAGCCCCAGCATTTT. V usage is TRBV4-3 and J usage is TRBJ1-5, with D hard to call. Trimming stripped 1 base from V and 4 bases from J, with 8 bases between. The CDR3 totals 14 residues. Germline V gene sequence: CDR1 LGHNA, CDR2 YSLEER.

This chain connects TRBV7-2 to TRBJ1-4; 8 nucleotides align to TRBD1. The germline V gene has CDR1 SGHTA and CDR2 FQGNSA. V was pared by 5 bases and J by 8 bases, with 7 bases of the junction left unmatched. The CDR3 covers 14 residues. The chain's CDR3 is CASSPDRGGEKLFF. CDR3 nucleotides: TGTGCCAGCAGCCCTGACAGGGGTGGGGAAAAACTGTTTTTT.

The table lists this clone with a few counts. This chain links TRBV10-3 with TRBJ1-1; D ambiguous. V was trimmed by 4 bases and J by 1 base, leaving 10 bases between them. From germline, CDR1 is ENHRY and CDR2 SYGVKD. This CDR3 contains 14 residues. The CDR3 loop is CAISVSGTNTEAFF. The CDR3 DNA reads TGTGCCATCAGTGTGTCAGGAACGAACACTGAAGCTTTCTTT.

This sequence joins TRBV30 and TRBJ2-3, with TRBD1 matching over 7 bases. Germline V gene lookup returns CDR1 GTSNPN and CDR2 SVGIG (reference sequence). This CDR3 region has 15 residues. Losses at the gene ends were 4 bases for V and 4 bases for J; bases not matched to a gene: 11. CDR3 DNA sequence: TGTGCCTGGAAGCCGACAGGGAATTGGGCAGATACGCAGTATTTT. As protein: CAWKPTGNWADTQYF.

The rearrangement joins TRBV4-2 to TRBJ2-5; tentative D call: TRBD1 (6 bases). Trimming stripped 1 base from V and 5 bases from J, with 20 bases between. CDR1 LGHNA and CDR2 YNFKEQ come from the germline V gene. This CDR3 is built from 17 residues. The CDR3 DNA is TGTGCCAGCAGCCAAGTCCTACAGGGCCCATCTCTCGAGACCCAGTACTTC. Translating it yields CASSQVLQGPSLETQYF.

The CDR3 DNA sequence: TGTGCCAGCAGTTTGGTAGGGGAGCCCTACGAGCAGTACTTC. This translates into CASSLVGEPYEQYF. The chain carries TRBV28 and TRBJ2-7, with D possibly called TRBD1 or TRBD2 (5 bases each). Germline V gene lookup returns CDR1 MDHEN and CDR2 SYDVKM. Trimming left V 3 bases short and J 2 bases short, with 11 bases between. This CDR3 has 14 residues.

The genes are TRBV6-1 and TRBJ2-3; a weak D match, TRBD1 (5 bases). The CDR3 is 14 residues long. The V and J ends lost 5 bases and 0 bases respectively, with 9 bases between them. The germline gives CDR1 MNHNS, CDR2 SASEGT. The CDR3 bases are TGTGCCAGCAGTCAAGGGGCCAGCACAGATACGCAGTATTTT. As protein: CASSQGASTDTQYF.

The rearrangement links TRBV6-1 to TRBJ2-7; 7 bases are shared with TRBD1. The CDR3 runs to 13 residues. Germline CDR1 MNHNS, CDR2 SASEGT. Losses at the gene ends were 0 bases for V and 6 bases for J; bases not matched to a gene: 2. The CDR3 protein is CASSEARGLEQYF. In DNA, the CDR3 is TGTGCCAGCAGTGAAGCGAGGGGGCTCGAGCAGTACTTC.

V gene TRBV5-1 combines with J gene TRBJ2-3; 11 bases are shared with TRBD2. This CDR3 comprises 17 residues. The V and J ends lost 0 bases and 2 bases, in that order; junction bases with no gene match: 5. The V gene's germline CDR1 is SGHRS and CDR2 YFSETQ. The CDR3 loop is CASSLAGSGGATDTQYF. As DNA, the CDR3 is TGCGCCAGCAGCTTGGCTGGTAGCGGGGGGGCCACAGATACGCAGTATTTT.

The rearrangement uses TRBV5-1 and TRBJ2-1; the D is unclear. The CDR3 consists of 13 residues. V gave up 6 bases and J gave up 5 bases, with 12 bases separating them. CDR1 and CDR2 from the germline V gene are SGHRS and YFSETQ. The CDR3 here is CASKGQSNNEQFF. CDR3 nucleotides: TGCGCCAGCAAAGGGCAGTCCAACAATGAGCAGTTCTTC.

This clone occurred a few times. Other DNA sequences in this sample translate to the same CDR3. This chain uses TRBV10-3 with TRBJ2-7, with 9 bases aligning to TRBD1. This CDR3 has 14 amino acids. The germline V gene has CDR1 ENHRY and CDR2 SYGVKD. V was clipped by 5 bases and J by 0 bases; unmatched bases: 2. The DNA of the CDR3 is TGTGCCATCAGTTTGACAGGGGGCTCCTACGAGCAGTACTTC. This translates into CAISLTGGSYEQYF.

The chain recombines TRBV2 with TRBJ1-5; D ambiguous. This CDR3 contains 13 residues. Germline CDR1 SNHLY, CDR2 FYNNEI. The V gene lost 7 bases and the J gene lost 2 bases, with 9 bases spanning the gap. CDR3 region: CASKNGGNQPQHF. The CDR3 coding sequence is TGTGCCAGCAAGAACGGGGGCAATCAGCCCCAGCATTTT.